A single sample is the source of the 24 T cell receptor beta chains below, sequenced in a study of cytomegalovirus exposure and HLA in healthy donors. Produced via immunoSEQ multiplex PCR; TCRdb's table is partial and in-frame only. The sample includes about 220,000 clones, approximately 87% of them seen just once. The sample was PBMCs. All receptors come from a man aged 18 to 35 in good health and CMV-seronegative.

The chain has TRBV27 and TRBJ2-3; D gene unclear. CDR3 size: 14 residues. Germline loops: CDR1 MNHEY, CDR2 SMNVEV (reference sequence). V was trimmed by 4 bases and J by 2 bases, leaving 10 bases between them. CDR3 sequence: CASSYRGLTDTQYF. For the CDR3, the DNA is TGTGCCAGCAGTTATCGCGGTCTCACAGATACGCAGTATTTT.

The gene calls are TRBV7-9 and TRBJ2-3; TRBD1 aligns across 7 bases. V was clipped by 5 bases and J by 9 bases; unmatched bases: 8. The CDR3 runs 13 residues. CDR1 and CDR2 from the germline V gene are SEHNR and FQNEAQ (reference sequence). The CDR3 sequence is CASSRTGGETQYF. CDR3 DNA sequence: TGTGCCAGCAGCCGGACAGGAGGTGAGACGCAGTATTTT.

This sequence joins TRBV6-5 and TRBJ1-2; the D gene is possibly TRBD1 (6 bases). The CDR3 extends over 15 amino acids. Germline CDR1 and CDR2: MNHEY and SVGAGI. Trimming removed 4 bases at V and 6 bases at J, with 18 bases between. For the CDR3, the DNA is TGTGCCAGCAGTTCAACCCACAGGGAGAGCGATGGCTACACCTTC. Encoded protein: CASSSTHRESDGYTF.

J is TRBJ2-7 and V is TRBV10-1, with 7 positions matching TRBD1. CDR1 is WNHNN, CDR2 SYGVQD, per germline (reference sequence). Trimming took 7 bases from V and 2 from J; bases not matched to a gene: 14. This CDR3 contains 16 residues. CDR3 nucleotide sequence: TGCGCCAGCATCAAGTATAAGTGGGACAGCCCCTACGAGCAGTACTTC. Translated, it gives CASIKYKWDSPYEQYF.

This rearrangement joins TRBV30 to TRBJ1-4, with 7 bases lining up with TRBD1. V shed 2 bases and J 7 bases; nucleotides not matched to a gene: 7. Germline V gene sequence: CDR1 GTSNPN, CDR2 SVGIG (reference sequence). The CDR3 spans 14 residues. The CDR3 region has the DNA TGTGCCTGGAGTAGGGGACAGATCATTGAAAAACTGTTTTTT. Protein sequence: CAWSRGQIIEKLFF.

The J gene is TRBJ2-7, the V gene TRBV7-2, with a weak D call TRBD1 (5 bases). CDR1 and CDR2 from the germline V gene are SGHTA and FQGNSA. Trimming removed 5 bases from V and 0 bases from J, with 11 bases in between. The CDR3 sequence is 14 residues long. The CDR3: CASSPETASYEQYF. The CDR3 DNA reads as TGTGCCAGCAGCCCTGAGACAGCCTCCTACGAGCAGTACTTC.

The rearrangement uses TRBV28 and TRBJ2-7, with D maybe TRBD1 (6 bases). With 7 bases removed from V and 0 bases from J, the gap between germline ends came to 16 bases. Germline loops: CDR1 MDHEN, CDR2 SYDVKM. CDR3 size: 15 residues. The CDR3 protein is CASTVGQPSSYEQYF. The CDR3 DNA reads as TGTGCCAGCACGGTAGGACAGCCCAGCTCCTACGAGCAGTACTTC.

This clone was counted a few times. The V call is TRBV19, the J call TRBJ1-6, with D perhaps TRBD1 (5 bases). Germline-derived CDR1 and CDR2 are LNHDA and SQIVND (reference sequence). CDR3 length equals 14 residues. V lost 6 bases to trimming and J lost 6 bases, with 12 bases between them. In DNA form, the CDR3 reads TGTGCCAGTAGCGCCGGGACTGCTAATTCACCCCTCCACTTT. This gives the protein CASSAGTANSPLHF.

This chain uses TRBV28 with TRBJ1-1; D gene ambiguous. V lost 5 bases, J lost 5 bases, and 12 bases lay in between. CDR3 length: 13 residues. The germline gives CDR1 MDHEN, CDR2 SYDVKM. The CDR3 nucleotides are TGTGCCAGCAGTAAGGAGGGAAGGACTGAAGCTTTCTTT. It encodes CASSKEGRTEAFF.

The gene calls are TRBV30 and TRBJ1-4; TRBD1 is a possible D gene (6 bases). Trimming left V 1 base short and J 11 bases short, with 14 bases between. The CDR3 sequence is 13 residues long. Germline V gene lookup returns CDR1 GTSNPN and CDR2 SVGIG (reference sequence). CDR3 coding DNA: TGTGCCTGGAGTGCCCGGGACAAGGGGAAACTGTTTTTT. Translated: CAWSARDKGKLFF.

V is TRBV28 and J is TRBJ1-6, with 10 bases lining up with TRBD1. Germline-derived CDR1 and CDR2 are MDHEN and SYDVKM. The V gene end was trimmed by 3 bases and the J gene end by 6 bases; junction bases not matched to a gene: 8. CDR3 length: 17 residues. CDR3 sequence (DNA): TGTGCCAGCAGTTTCACCGGGACAGGGGCGATTAATTCACCCCTCCACTTT. Residues: CASSFTGTGAINSPLHF. The whole variable domain, remainder taken from reference TRBV28 and TRBJ1-6, is DVKVTQSSRYLVKRTGEKVFLECVQDMDHENMFWYRQDPGLGLRLIYFSYDVKMKEKGDIPEGYSVSREKKERFSLILESASTNQTSMYLCASSFTGTGAINSPLHFGNGTRLTVT.

The V gene is TRBV6-1, the J gene TRBJ2-7; 7 positions agree with TRBD1. The CDR3 consists of 14 residues. Unmatched junction bases numbered 7, after V lost 4 bases and J lost 4 bases. Germline V gene sequence: CDR1 MNHNS, CDR2 SASEGT. CDR3 sequence reads: CASSGQTGSYEQYF. In DNA form, the CDR3 reads TGTGCCAGCAGTGGTCAGACAGGGTCGTACGAGCAGTACTTC.

A remark on this clone: The same CDR3 arises from other DNA sequences in this sample as well. The chain recombines TRBV9 with TRBJ1-4, with 8 positions matching TRBD1. Germline lookup yields CDR1 SGDLS and CDR2 YYNGEE. This CDR3 spans 14 amino acids. V trimming: 0 bases; J trimming: 7 bases; junction bases outside the gene matches: 2. The CDR3: CASSVDRGSEKLFF. The CDR3 DNA reads TGTGCCAGCAGCGTAGACAGGGGGTCTGAAAAACTGTTTTTT.

V usage is TRBV7-9 and J usage is TRBJ2-1, with a weak D call TRBD2 (6 bases). Germline CDR1 and CDR2: SEHNR and FQNEAQ (reference sequence). Trimming stripped 3 bases from V and 4 bases from J, with 10 bases between. The CDR3 is 14 amino acids. In nucleotides, the CDR3 is TGTGCCAGCAGCTTTAGCGGAGATTACAATGAGCAGTTCTTC. This sequence encodes CASSFSGDYNEQFF.

This sequence joins TRBV27 and TRBJ2-7; 9 positions match TRBD1. CDR1 and CDR2 from the germline V gene are MNHEY and SMNVEV (reference sequence). The trim removed 4 bases at V and 2 bases at J, leaving 9 bases unmatched. The CDR3 runs to 16 residues. CDR3 amino acids: CASSSIPGQGAYEQYF. CDR3 sequence (DNA): TGTGCCAGCAGTTCGATCCCGGGACAGGGCGCCTACGAGCAGTACTTC.

This clone was observed once. V and J are TRBV6-4 and TRBJ2-3; D is unresolved. The V end lost 4 bases, the J end lost 0 bases, and 5 bases lay between the germline ends. CDR1 is MRHNA and CDR2 is SNTAGT in the germline V gene. This CDR3 is built from 13 residues. As DNA, the CDR3 is TGTGCCAGCAGTGCACTTAGCACAGATACGCAGTATTTT. Its protein product is CASSALSTDTQYF.

The chain carries TRBV2 and TRBJ1-1; possible D gene TRBD1, 6 bases. The CDR3 spans 16 residues. The germline V gene encodes CDR1 SNHLY and CDR2 FYNNEI. Trimming cost V 6 bases and J 7 bases, with 24 bases left between them. CDR3 protein: CASRGQRRSTLNEAFF. The DNA for the CDR3 is TGTGCCAGCAGAGGACAGAGACGAAGTACTTTAAATGAAGCTTTCTTT.

V gene TRBV2 combines with J gene TRBJ1-6; TRBD1 agrees at 7 bases. Germline CDR1 and CDR2: SNHLY and FYNNEI. Trimming cost V 4 bases and J 0 bases; bases outside gene matches: 6. CDR3 size: 17 residues. CDR3 sequence: CASSVDRVGSYNSPLHF. The CDR3 DNA is TGTGCCAGCAGTGTAGACAGGGTTGGCTCCTATAATTCACCCCTCCACTTT.

The genes are TRBV2 and TRBJ1-2; D is unresolved. CDR1 is SNHLY and CDR2 is FYNNEI in the germline V gene. The CDR3 contains 15 residues. Trimming shortened V by 4 bases and J by 0 bases, and 12 bases separated the two germline ends. The CDR3 loop reads CASSVSGSANYGYTF. The CDR3 DNA reads as TGTGCCAGCAGTGTGTCGGGGTCCGCTAACTATGGCTACACCTTC.

The rearrangement uses TRBV7-9 and TRBJ1-1, with 7 positions matching TRBD1. V dropped 4 bases and J dropped 0; count of bases not matched to a gene: 8. The CDR3 covers 16 residues. Germline CDR1 and CDR2: SEHNR and FQNEAQ (reference sequence). CDR3: CASSYPGQTMNTEAFF. The CDR3 DNA follows: TGTGCCAGCAGCTATCCGGGACAGACCATGAACACTGAAGCTTTCTTT.

The chain joins TRBV11-2 to TRBJ1-1; D is perhaps TRBD1 (5 bases). This CDR3 is built from 13 residues. V lost 2 bases to trimming and J lost 10 bases, with 14 bases between them. Germline V gene data show CDR1 as SGHAT and CDR2 as FQNNGV. The DNA of the CDR3 is TGTGCCAGCAGCTTAAGAACGCGACAGAGAGCTTTCTTT. This encodes CASSLRTRQRAFF. Full variable domain (outside the CDR3, taken from reference TRBV11-2 and TRBJ1-1): EAGVAQSPRYKIIEKRQSVAFWCNPISGHATLYWYQQILGQGPKLLIQFQNNGVVDDSQLPKDRFSAERLKGVDSTLKIQPAKLEDSAVYLCASSLRTRQRAFFGQGTRLTVV.

This rearrangement joins TRBV6-6 to TRBJ2-7; D not resolved. CDR3 size: 12 residues. V lost 6 bases to trimming and J lost 4 bases, with 10 bases between them. CDR1 and CDR2 (germline): MNHNY, SVGAGI (reference sequence). CDR3 bases: TGTGCCAGCAGCCCTAGTCGTTACGAGCAGTACTTC. This encodes CASSPSRYEQYF.

The chain uses TRBV7-2 and TRBJ2-1; 9 nucleotides match TRBD1. This CDR3 has 14 amino acids. V shed 7 bases, J shed 14 bases, and the junction held 15 bases outside the gene matches. The germline V gene has CDR1 SGHTA and CDR2 FQGNSA. The CDR3 nucleotides read TGTGCCAGCACCAACCACCGGGACAGGGTTGAAAAGTTCTTC. It translates to CASTNHRDRVEKFF.

DNA for the CDR3: TGCGCCAGCAGCCAAGAAAGGTCGAGGGCCACCGGGGAGCTGTTTTTT. Translation gives CASSQERSRATGELFF. This chain connects TRBV4-3 to TRBJ2-2; tentatively, D is TRBD2 (5 bases). This CDR3 has 16 amino acids. The V gene's germline CDR1 is LGHNA and CDR2 YSLEER. The V and J ends lost 0 bases and 4 bases respectively, with 12 bases between them.